The source of this T cell receptor beta chain is a study of T cell responses to AZD1222 COVID-19 vaccine (dated by TCRdb to 2020 to 2023). Describing the broader study: Because spike-specific TCR depth and breadth did not differ between the two schedules, AZD1222 recipients who got a second dose at roughly 4 weeks were pooled with those who got a second dose at roughly 12 weeks. TCR sequencing was performed for about 250 trial participants, of whom 207 were given two doses of AZD1222 and around 25 were given two doses of MenACWY control vaccine. Trial participants were enrolled by age into 18-55, 56-69 and 70-plus year subgroups, with 148, 28 and 57 TCR-sequenced participants respectively.

The CDR3 regions of human TCRbeta chains were analyzed by immunosequencing. On the authors' methods: Repertoire TCRs were matched against a reference library of SARS-CoV-2-specific TCRs generated with the MIRA antigen-specificity platform. Breadth was defined as the fraction of unique TCRs that were SARS-CoV-2-associated, and depth was defined as the fraction of total T cells that were SARS-CoV-2-associated. Each spike-specific TCR was assigned to its reactive spike region and to a CD4 or CD8 class using the MIRA data. Log10-transformed breadth and depth values were compared by one-way ANOVA with Sidak's multiple comparisons tests. Imported from immuneACCESS, the table was reduced by TCRdb to in-frame sequences with V and J called. These copies leave out some clones; in studies compared against another copy, an unresolved V gene accounts for under half, and the cause of the remainder is not known. D and trimming were read from the DNA, whereas the V and J calls and clone size are those reported in that table. The sample table holds 150,000 to 200,000 clones, of which 85% to 95% were seen once. Around 0.9% of the sample belongs to the ten largest clones.

Looking up the germline V gene (reference sequence) yields CDR1 LNHDA and CDR2 SQIVND. There are 17 amino acids in the CDR3, from cysteine to phenylalanine inclusive. Kept here is only the CDR3 DNA, which spans 51 bases and is read in frame from base 1. At the junction V is shortened by 3 bases and J by 7 bases, with 19 bases in between. The time point tag for this specimen amounts to: baseline before first vaccination. Vaccinee samples came from UK trials COV001 and COV002, including a single-blind randomized controlled phase 2/3 trial of AZD1222 (ChAdOx1 nCoV-19) in healthy adults. For TCRbeta chain sequencing, PBMC samples were collected from trial participants at day 0 and at day 28 after the second dose. For this clone: Its antigen target is currently unknown. No much larger clone exists at a distance of one base, and base qualities are not known.

The investigation overall reported the following: Reportedly, almost half of the unique spike-specific TCRs recognized epitopes lying outside the regions that are mutated in the B.1.351 and B.1.1.7 variants. Participants were mostly white British and included more females than males, and it was suggested by the authors that clonal diversity may have been underestimated. In the small 56-69-year group, the increase in depth fell short of significance, most likely because of low power. After two AZD1222 doses, spike-specific TCR breadth and depth were significantly higher than at day 0 and than in MenACWY recipients. Conclusions about previously exposed vaccinees were limited because only a handful of AZD1222 recipients were SARS-CoV-2 seropositive at baseline. No day 14 peak-response samples were available, so repertoires were characterized only after the peak T cell response. CD4 TCRs associated with the vaccine covered the entire spike protein, and the dominant responses were in regions 160-218 and 743-854.

The chain employs TRBV19 and TRBJ1-6, with no D gene named confidently. The sequences come from peripheral blood, collected on day 0 of AZD1222 vaccination. The clonotype was recovered from an adult in good health. The encoded CDR3 is CASSISGIVLENSPLHF. The nucleotide sequence reads as follows: TGTGCCAGTAGTATTTCGGGGATCGTACTAGAAAATTCACCCCTCCACTTT.